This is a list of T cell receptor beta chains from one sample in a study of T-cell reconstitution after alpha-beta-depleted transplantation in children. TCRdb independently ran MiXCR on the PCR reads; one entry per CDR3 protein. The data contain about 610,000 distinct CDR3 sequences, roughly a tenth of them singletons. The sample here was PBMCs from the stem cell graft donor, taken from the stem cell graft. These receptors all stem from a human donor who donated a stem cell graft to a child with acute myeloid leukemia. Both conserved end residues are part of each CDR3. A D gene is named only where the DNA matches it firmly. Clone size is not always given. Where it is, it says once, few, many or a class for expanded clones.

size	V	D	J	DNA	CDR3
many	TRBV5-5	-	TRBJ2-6	TGTGCCAGCAGCGGGGGGACAGCCAGCTCTGGGGCCAACGTCCTGACTTTC	CASSGGTASSGANVLTF
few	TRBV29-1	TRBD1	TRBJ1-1	TGCAGCGTCTTCACCACAGGGGGCACTGAAGCTTTCTTT	CSVFTTGGTEAFF
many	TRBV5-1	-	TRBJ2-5	TGCGCCAGCAGCCCGCGGGAACCCCAAGAGACCCAGTACTTC	CASSPREPQETQYF
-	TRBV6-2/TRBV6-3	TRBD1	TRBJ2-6	TGTGCCAGCAGCCCCGGGACAGGGAGACTCTCTGGGGCCAACGTCCTGACTTTC	CASSPGTGRLSGANVLTF
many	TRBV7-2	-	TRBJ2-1	TGTGCCAGCAGCATGGGACGGGTCTCCTACAATGAGCAGTTCTTC	CASSMGRVSYNEQFF
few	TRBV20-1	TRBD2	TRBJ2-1	TGCAGTGCTTTGCTAGCGGGTATCGATGAGCAGTTCTTC	CSALLAGIDEQFF
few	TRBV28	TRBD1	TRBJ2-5	TGTGCCAGCAGCCCCTCGGGACAGGGGGAGGGGGAGACCCAGTACTTC	CASSPSGQGEGETQYF
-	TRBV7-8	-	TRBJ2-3	TGTGCCAGCAGCTTAAGAGGTTCCAGCCGTACAGATACGCAGTATTTT	CASSLRGSSRTDTQYF
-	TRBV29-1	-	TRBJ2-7	TGCAGCGTTCGCGGACAGTCCTACGAGCAGTACTTC	CSVRGQSYEQYF
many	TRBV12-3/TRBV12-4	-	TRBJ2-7	TGTGCCAGCAGTTTTAAAGGGCAGGGGTTCTACGAGCAGTACTTC	CASSFKGQGFYEQYF
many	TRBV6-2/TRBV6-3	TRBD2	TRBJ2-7	TGTGCCAGCAGGATAGCGGGATCGGACTACGAGCAGTACTTC	CASRIAGSDYEQYF
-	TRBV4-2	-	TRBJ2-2	TGTGCCAGCAGCCCGCGTGTAGTCGGGAACACCGGGGAGCTGTTTTTT	CASSPRVVGNTGELFF
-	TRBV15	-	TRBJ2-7	TGTGCCACCAGCAGAGATCGAGACCCCTCCTACGAGCAGTACTTC	CATSRDRDPSYEQYF
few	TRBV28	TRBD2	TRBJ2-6	TGTGCCAGCAGTTTGACGGGGATTGGGACTAGCGGGAGAACTGGGGCCAACGTCCTGACTTTC	CASSLTGIGTSGRTGANVLTF
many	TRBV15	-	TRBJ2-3	TGTGCCACCAGCAGAGGGATGACTCCGCAGTATTTT	CATSRGMTPQYF
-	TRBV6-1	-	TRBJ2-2	TGTGCCAGCAGTCCCTCAGCCGGGAGGGGGCACGGGGAGCTGTTTTTT	CASSPSAGRGHGELFF